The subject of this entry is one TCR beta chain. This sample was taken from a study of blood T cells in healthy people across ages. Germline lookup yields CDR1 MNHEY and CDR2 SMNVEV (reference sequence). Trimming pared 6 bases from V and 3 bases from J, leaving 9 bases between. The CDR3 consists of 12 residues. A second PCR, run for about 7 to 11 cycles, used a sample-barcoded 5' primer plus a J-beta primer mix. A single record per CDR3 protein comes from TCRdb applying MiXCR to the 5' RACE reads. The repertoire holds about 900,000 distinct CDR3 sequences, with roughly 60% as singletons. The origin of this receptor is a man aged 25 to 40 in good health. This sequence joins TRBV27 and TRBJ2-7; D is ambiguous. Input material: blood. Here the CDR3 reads CASRAGYYEQYF. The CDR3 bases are TGTGCCAGCAGGGCCGGGTACTACGAGCAGTACTTC.